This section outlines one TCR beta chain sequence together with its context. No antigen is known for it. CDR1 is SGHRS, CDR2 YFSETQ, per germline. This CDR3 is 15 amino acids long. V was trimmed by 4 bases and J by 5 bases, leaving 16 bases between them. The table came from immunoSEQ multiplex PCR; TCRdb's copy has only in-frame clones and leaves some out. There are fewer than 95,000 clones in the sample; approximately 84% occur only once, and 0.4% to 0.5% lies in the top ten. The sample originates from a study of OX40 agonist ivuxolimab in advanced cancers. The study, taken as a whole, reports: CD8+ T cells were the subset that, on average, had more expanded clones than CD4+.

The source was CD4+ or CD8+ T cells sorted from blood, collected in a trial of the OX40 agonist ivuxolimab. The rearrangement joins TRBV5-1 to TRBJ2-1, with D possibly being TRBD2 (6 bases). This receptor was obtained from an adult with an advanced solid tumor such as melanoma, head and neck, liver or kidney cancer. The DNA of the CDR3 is TGCGCCAGCAGCGTTAAACCGGGACTCAACAATGAGCAGTTCTTC. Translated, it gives CASSVKPGLNNEQFF.